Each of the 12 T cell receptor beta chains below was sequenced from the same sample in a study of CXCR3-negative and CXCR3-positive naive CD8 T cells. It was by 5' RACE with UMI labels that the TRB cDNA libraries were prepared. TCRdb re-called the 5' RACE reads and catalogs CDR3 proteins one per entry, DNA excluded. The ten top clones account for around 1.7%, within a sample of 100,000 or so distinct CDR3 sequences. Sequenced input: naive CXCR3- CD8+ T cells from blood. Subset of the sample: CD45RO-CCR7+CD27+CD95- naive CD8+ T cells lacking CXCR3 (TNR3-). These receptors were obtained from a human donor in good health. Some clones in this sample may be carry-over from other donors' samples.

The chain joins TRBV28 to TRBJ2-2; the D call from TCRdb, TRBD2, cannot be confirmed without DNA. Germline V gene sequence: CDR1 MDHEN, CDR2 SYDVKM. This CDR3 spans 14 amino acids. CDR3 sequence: CASSTIRLAGELFF.

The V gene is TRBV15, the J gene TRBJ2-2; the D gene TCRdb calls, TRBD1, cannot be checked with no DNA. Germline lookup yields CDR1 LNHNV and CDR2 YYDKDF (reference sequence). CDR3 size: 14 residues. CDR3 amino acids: CATSRDRGTGELFF.

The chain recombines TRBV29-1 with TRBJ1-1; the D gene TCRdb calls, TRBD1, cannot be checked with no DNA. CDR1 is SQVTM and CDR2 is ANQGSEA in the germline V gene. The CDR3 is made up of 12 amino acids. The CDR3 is CSVEGFTGEAFF.

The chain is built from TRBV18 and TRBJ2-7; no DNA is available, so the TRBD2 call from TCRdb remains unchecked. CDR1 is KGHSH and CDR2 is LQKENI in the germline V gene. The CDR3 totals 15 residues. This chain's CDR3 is CASSPPLAGAYEQYF. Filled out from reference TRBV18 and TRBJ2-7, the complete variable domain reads NAGVMQNPRHLVRRRGQEARLRCSPMKGHSHVYWYRQLPEEGLKFMVYLQKENIIDESGMPKERFSAEFPKEGPSILRIQQVVRGDSAAYFCASSPPLAGAYEQYFGPGTRLTVT.

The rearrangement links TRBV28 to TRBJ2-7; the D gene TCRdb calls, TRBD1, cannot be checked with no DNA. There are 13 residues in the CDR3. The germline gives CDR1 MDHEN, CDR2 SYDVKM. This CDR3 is CASNWDRNYEQYF.

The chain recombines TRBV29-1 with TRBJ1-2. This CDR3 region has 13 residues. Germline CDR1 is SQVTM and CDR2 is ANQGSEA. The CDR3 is CSVASARDYGYTF.

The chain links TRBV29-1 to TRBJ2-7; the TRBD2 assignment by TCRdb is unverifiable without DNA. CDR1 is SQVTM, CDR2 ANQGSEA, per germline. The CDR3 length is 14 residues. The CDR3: CSVVGSGRFDEQYF.

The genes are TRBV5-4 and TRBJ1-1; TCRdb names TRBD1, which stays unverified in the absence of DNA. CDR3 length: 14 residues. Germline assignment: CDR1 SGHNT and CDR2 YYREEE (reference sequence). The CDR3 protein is CASSRDGGNTEAFF.

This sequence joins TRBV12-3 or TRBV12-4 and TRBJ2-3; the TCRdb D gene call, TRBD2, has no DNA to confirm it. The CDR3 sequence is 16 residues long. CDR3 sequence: CASRGDGEGVADTQYF.

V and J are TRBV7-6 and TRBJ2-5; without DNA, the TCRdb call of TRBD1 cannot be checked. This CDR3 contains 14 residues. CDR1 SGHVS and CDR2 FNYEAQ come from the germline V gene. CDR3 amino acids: CASSLGTGVETQYF.

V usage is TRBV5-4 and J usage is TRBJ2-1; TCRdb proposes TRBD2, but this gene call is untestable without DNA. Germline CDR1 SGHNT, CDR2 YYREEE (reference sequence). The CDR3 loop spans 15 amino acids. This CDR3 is CASSLGSGPGDEQFF.

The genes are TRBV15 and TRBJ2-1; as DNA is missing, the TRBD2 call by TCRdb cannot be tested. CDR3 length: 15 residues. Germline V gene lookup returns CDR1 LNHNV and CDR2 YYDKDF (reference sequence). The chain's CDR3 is CATSREAGGRLQKFF.